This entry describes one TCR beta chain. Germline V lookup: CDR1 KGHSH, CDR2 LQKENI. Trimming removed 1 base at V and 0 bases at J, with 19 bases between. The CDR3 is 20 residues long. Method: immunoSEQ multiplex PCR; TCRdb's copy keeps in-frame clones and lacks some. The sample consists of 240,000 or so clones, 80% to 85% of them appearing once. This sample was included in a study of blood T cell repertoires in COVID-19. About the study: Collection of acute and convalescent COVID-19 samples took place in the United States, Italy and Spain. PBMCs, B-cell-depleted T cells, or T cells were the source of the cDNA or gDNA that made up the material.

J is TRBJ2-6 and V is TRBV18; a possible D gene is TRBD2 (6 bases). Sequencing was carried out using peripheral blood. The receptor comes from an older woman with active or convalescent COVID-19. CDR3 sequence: CASSPRPSRGLTSGANVLTF. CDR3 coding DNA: TGTGCCAGCTCACCACGACCCAGTCGGGGGTTAACCTCTGGGGCCAACGTCCTGACTTTC. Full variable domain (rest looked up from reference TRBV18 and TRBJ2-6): NAGVMQNPRHLVRRRGQEARLRCSPMKGHSHVYWYRQLPEEGLKFMVYLQKENIIDESGMPKERFSAEFPKEGPSILRIQQVVRGDSAAYFCASSPRPSRGLTSGANVLTFGAGSRLTVL.